The source of this T cell receptor (beta chain) is a study of beta chain features in type 1 diabetes. Overall study: Examined across all samples were around 110,000,000 sorted cells. Study observations and caveats: Moderate yet significant TCRB CDR3 shortening was seen in Type 1 diabetes patients in all four CD4+ subsets. Researchers reported that naive, central memory and Treg TCRB repertoires appeared more similar in patients than in healthy donors.

As concerns this clone: Its antigen is not known.

Expressed TCRB transcripts were sequenced because the isolated RNA had all been reverse transcribed beforehand. An average approximately 3.3 million reads came from naive, central memory and regulatory T cell samples. The assay was immunoSEQ multiplex PCR, and TCRdb's table has in-frame clones only and misses some. Among a few hundred thousand clones listed, 11% to 15% were seen once. Sorting based on CD45RO/CCR7/CD25/CD127/CD95/CD27 separated CD4+ naive, central memory, regulatory and stem cell-like memory cells. This receptor was identified in a man aged 25-45 years with type 1 diabetes. Sequencing was carried out using naive CD4+ T cells from blood.

CDR3 sequence (DNA): TGTGCCAGCTCACCTTGGACAGAGAACACTGAAGCTTTCTTT. Translation gives CASSPWTENTEAFF. The chain carries TRBV18 and TRBJ1-1, with D maybe TRBD1 (6 bases). Germline V gene lookup returns CDR1 KGHSH and CDR2 LQKENI. Between the trimmed V and J ends, which lost 3 bases and 1 base, there was a span of 9 bases. There are 14 residues in the CDR3.